In its sample, the clone carrying this T cell receptor beta chain was seen once. Its antigen is not known. Described time point: week 47, end of study. Vaccination comprised doses that each held 300 ug of mutant IDH1 20-mer peptide, plus topical imiquimod. This entry belongs to a study of a mutant IDH1 vaccine in newly diagnosed glioma. Study information: The start of vaccination came 4-6 weeks after radiotherapy alone, or with temozolomide cycles. Study outcomes and limitations: Alterations occurring in top peripheral T cell clonotypes seemed unrelated to pseudoprogression. Of the patients, 80% to 95% had vaccine-induced immune responses.

The assay was immunoSEQ multiplex PCR, and TCRdb's table has in-frame clones only and misses some. The sample carries roughly 43,000 clones, 82% recorded once. Trimming left V 3 bases short and J 3 bases short, with 12 bases between. CDR1 and CDR2 from the germline V gene are LNHNV and YYDKDF (reference sequence). The CDR3 consists of 14 residues. This sequence joins TRBV15 and TRBJ2-7; no clear D gene. Sample: PBMCs, taken from a glioma patient whose treatment included an IDH1 peptide vaccine. The receptor's source is a man aged 18-30 years with glioma. Some clones in this sample may be carry-over from other donors' samples. CDR3 sequence reads: CATSRRGTVYEQYF. The CDR3 DNA sequence: TGTGCCACCAGCAGGAGAGGCACAGTCTACGAGCAGTACTTC.